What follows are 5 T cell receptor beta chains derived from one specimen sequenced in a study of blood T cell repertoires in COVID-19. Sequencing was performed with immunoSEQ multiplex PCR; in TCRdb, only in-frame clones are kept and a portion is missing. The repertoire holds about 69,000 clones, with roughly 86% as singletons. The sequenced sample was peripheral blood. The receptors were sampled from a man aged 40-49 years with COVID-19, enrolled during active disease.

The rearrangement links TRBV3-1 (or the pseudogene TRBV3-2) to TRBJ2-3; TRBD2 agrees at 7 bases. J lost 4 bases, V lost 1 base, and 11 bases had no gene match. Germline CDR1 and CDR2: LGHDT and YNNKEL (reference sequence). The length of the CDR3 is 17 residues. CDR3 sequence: CASSQVGIAGWADTQYF. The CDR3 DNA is TGTGCCAGCAGCCAAGTTGGGATAGCGGGTTGGGCAGATACGCAGTATTTT.

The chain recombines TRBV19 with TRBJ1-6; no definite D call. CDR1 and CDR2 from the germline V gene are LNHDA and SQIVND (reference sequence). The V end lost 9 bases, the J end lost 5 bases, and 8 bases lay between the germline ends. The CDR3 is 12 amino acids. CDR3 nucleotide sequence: TGTGCCAGCAGGACTAATAATTCACCCCTCCACTTT. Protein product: CASRTNNSPLHF.

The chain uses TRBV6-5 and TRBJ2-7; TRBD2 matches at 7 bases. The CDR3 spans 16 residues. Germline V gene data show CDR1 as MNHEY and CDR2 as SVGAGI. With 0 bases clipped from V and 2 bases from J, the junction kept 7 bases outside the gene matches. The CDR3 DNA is TGTGCCAGCAGTTACTCGATCTTTCGGGGGGCCTACGAGCAGTACTTC. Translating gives CASSYSIFRGAYEQYF.

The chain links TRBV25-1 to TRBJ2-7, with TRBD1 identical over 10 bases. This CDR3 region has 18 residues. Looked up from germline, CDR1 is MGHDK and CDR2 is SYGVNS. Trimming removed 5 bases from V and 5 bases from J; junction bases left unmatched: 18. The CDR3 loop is CASSPPGTGVLWGDEQYF. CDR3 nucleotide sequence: TGTGCCAGCAGTCCCCCCGGGACAGGGGTTCTTTGGGGGGACGAGCAGTACTTC.

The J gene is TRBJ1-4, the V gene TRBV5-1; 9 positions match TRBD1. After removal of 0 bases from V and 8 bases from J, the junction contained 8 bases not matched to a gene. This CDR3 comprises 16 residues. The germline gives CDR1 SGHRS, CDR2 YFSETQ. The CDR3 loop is CASSLDHGTGNEKLFF. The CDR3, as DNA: TGCGCCAGCAGCTTGGACCACGGGACAGGGAACGAAAAACTGTTTTTT.